This T cell receptor beta chain is drawn from a study of blood T cells in healthy people across ages. A sample-barcoded 5' primer and a J-beta primer mix were used in a second PCR of roughly 7 to 11 cycles. TCRdb analysed the 5' RACE reads with MiXCR anew, one entry per CDR3 protein. The data contain around 1,000,000 distinct CDR3 sequences, almost 25% of them singletons. Trimming removed 11 bases at V and 0 bases at J, with 18 bases between. CDR1 is ENHRY and CDR2 is SYGVKD in the germline V gene. The CDR3 loop spans 15 amino acids. The table lists this clonotype with a few counts. The sample was also linked to a second study, of T cells of mothers and their children.

This rearrangement joins TRBV10-3 to TRBJ2-3; tentative D call: TRBD2 (6 bases). The receptor was isolated from a girl aged 2 to 9 in good health. Material: blood. Here the CDR3 DNA reads TGTGCCGTCCGAGGGCGGGGATTAAGCACAGATACGCAGTATTTT. The encoded protein is CAVRGRGLSTDTQYF.